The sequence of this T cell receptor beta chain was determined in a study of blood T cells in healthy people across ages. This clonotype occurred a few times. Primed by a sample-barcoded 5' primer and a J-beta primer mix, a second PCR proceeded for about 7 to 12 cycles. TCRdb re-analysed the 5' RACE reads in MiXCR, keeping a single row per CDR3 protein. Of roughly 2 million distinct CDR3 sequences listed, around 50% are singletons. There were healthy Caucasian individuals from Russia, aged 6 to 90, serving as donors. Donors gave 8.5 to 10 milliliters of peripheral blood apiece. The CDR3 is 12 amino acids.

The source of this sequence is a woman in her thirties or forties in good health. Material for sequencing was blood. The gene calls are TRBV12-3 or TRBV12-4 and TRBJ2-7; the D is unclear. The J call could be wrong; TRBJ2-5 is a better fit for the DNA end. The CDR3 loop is CASSLARQTQYF. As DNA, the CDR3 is TGTGCCAGCAGTTTAGCGAGACAGACCCAGTACTTC.